The present T cell receptor beta chain was sequenced within a study of blood T cell repertoires in COVID-19. Study as a whole: Sources were T cells, B-cell-depleted T cells, or PBMCs; the material itself was cDNA or gDNA.

Original methodology: Cell counts per sample came from amplifying reference gene primers. Sequencing was performed with immunoSEQ multiplex PCR; in TCRdb, only in-frame clones are kept and a portion is missing. The V and J calls and the clone size are those of that table, but D and trimming were determined from the DNA. The profile covers over 200,000 clones, with roughly 91% appearing a single time and 0.95% to 1% taken by the ten largest. The CDR3 runs to 12 residues. Germline loops: CDR1 LGHDT, CDR2 YNNKEL (reference sequence). The ends were cut back, 4 bases at V and 9 bases at J, with 10 bases in the middle.

Sequencing was done on a sample of peripheral blood. This chain uses TRBV3-1 (or the pseudogene TRBV3-2) with TRBJ2-1, with D hard to call. This sequence originates from a middle-aged woman who had recovered from COVID-19. The CDR3 sequence: CASSLRRSEQFF. The CDR3 coding sequence is TGTGCCAGCAGCCTGCGCCGGAGTGAGCAGTTCTTC.